This T cell receptor beta chain was sequenced in a study of blood T cell repertoires in COVID-19. This clone was counted a single time. Sequenced by immunoSEQ multiplex PCR; TCRdb stores in-frame clones only, minus some. Here the sample spans some 140,000 clones, around 80% being singletons. Germline V gene data show CDR1 as MDHEN and CDR2 as SYDVKM. Trimming removed 6 bases from V and 4 bases from J; junction bases left unmatched: 7. The CDR3 length is 14 residues. Material: peripheral blood. The chain carries TRBV28 and TRBJ2-7; 9 bases agree with TRBD1. The clonotype originates from a man between 60 and 70 years old with acute or convalescent COVID-19. This CDR3 reads CASSRDRGSYEQYF. In DNA, the CDR3 is TGTGCCAGCAGCCGAGACAGGGGGTCTTACGAGCAGTACTTC. Filled out from reference TRBV28 and TRBJ2-7, the complete variable domain reads DVKVTQSSRYLVKRTGEKVFLECVQDMDHENMFWYRQDPGLGLRLIYFSYDVKMKEKGDIPEGYSVSREKKERFSLILESASTNQTSMYLCASSRDRGSYEQYFGPGTRLTVT.